Below are 2 T cell receptor beta chains sequenced from a single sample in a study of identical twins. TCRdb ran MiXCR on the 5' RACE reads and lists one entry per CDR3 protein. The sample lists roughly 690,000 distinct CDR3 sequences, around 6.1% occurring once. Source material: naive T cells sorted from blood. The receptors come from a young man in good health.

This clonotype was counted many times. The gene calls are TRBV5-1 and TRBJ2-7, with 7 bases lining up with TRBD1. The germline CDR1 and CDR2 sequences are SGHRS and YFSETQ. The CDR3 runs 14 residues. Germline trimming cut 3 bases from V and 6 bases from J; bases unmatched to any gene: 9. The CDR3 reads CASSSTGVSSEQYV. CDR3 nucleotide sequence: TGCGCCAGCAGCTCCACAGGGGTTTCTAGCGAGCAGTACGTC.

This clonotype came up a few times. V gene TRBV3-1 combines with J gene TRBJ2-7, with D possibly TRBD2 on 6 matching bases. The length of the CDR3 is 13 residues. Deletions cut 10 bases from V and 3 bases from J, with 16 bases between. CDR1 is LGHDT, CDR2 YNNKEL, per germline (reference sequence). CDR3 bases: TGTGCCACCGGGGAGCGGGCAGGCTACGAGCAGTACTTC. Translated: CATGERAGYEQYF.